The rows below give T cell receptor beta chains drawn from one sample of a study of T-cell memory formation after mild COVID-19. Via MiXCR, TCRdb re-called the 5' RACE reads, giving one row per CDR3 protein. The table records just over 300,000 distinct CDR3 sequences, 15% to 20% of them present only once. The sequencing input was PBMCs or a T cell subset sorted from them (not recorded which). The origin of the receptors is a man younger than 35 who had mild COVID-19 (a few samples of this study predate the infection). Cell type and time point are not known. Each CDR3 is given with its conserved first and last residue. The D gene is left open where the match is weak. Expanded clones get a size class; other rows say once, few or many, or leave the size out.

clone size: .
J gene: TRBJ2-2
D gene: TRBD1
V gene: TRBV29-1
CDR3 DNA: TGCGGTGGGGACAGGGAGGACACCGGGGAGCTGTTTTTT
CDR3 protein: CGGDREDTGELFF

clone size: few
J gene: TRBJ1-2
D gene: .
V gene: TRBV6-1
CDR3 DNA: TGTGCCAGCAGCAATCCGGGACACCACTATGGCTACACCTTC
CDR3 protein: CASSNPGHHYGYTF

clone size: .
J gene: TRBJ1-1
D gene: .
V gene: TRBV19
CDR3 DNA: TGTGCCAGTAGTATTTGGACTGAAGCTTTCTTT
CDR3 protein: CASSIWTEAFF

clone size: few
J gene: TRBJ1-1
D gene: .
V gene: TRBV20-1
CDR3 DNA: TGCAGTGCTTTCCTCCCAGGTGGCACTGAAGCTTTCTTT
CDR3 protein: CSAFLPGGTEAFF

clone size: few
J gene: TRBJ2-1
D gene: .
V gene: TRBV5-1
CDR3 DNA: TGCGCCACCTCCACGCAGGGGAATGAGCAGTTCTTC
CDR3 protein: CATSTQGNEQFF

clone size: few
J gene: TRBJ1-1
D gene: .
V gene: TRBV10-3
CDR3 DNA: TGTGCCATCAACCCTACAGGGAACACTGAAGCTTTCTTT
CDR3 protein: CAINPTGNTEAFF

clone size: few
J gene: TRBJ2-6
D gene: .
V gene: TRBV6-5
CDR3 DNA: TGTGCCAGCAGTCCTCGGGACTTGTCAGGACGGGCCAACGTCCTGACTTTC
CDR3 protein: CASSPRDLSGRANVLTF

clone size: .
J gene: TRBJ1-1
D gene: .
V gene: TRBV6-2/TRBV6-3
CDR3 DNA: TGTGCCAGCAGTTACTCCTTGGTCCGTACTGAAGCTTTCTTT
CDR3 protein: CASSYSLVRTEAFF

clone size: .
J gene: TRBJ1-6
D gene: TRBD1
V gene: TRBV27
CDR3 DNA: TGTGCCAGCAGGATTGGGACAGCAGATTCACCCCTCCACTTT
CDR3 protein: CASRIGTADSPLHF

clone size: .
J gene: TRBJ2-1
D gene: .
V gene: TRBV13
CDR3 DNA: TGTGCCAGCAGCTCCCTCCGGGACGGACTCTACAATGAGCAGTTCTTC
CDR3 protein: CASSSLRDGLYNEQFF

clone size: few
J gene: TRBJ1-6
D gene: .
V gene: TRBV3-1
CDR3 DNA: TGTGCCAGCCGCCAGGGTGGTGGATCACCCCTCCACTTT
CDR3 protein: CASRQGGGSPLHF

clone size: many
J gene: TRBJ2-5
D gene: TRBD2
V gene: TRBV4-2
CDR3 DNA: TGTGCCAGCAGCCAAGAAGAGAATAGCGGGGGACACCAAGAGACCCAGTACTTC
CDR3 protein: CASSQEENSGGHQETQYF

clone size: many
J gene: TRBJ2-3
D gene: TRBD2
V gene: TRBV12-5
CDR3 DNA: TGTGCTAGTGGTTTGGGCGGGGGGGCCCCCGAAGATACGCAGTATTTT
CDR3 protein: CASGLGGGAPEDTQYF

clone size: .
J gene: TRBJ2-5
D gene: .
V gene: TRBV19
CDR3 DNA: TGTGCCACCTCCCAACAGGGCATAGAGACCCAGTACTTC
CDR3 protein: CATSQQGIETQYF

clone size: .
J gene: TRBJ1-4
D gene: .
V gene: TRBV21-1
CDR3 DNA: TGTGCCAGCAGCAAAGGCTGGGGACACCAAAATGAAAAACTGTTTTTT
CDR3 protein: CASSKGWGHQNEKLFF

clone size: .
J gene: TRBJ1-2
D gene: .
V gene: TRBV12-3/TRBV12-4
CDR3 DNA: TGTGCCAGCAGTTTGGGGAGGTCTAACTATGGCTACACCTTC
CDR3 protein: CASSLGRSNYGYTF

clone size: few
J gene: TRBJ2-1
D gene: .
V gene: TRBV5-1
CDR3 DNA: TGCGCCAGCAGCACCGGGACTCTTAATGAGCAGTTCTTC
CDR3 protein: CASSTGTLNEQFF

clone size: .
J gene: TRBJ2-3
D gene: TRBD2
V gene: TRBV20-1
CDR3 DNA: TGCAGTGCTAGAACTAGCGGGGGCTTTACGACTAGCACAGATACGCAGTATTTT
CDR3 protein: CSARTSGGFTTSTDTQYF

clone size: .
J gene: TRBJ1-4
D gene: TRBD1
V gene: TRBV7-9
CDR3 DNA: TGTGCCAGCAGCTTCGACAGGGTAGGGGCTAATGAAAAACTGTTTTTT
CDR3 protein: CASSFDRVGANEKLFF

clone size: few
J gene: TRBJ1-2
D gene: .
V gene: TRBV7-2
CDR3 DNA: TGTGCCAGCAGCTTAGAGGGGTCTAACTATGGCTACACCTTC
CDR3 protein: CASSLEGSNYGYTF

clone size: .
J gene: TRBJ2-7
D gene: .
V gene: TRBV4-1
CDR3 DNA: TGCGCCAGCAGCCTTGGGATAGGACGGGACTACGAGCAGTACTTC
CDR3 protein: CASSLGIGRDYEQYF

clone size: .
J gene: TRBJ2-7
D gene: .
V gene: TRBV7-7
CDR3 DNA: TGTGCCAGCAGCTTAAGCCCAGGGAGGGAGCAGTACTTC
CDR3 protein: CASSLSPGREQYF

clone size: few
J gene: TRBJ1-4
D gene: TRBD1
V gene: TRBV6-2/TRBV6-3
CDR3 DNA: TGTGCCAGCAGTGACCCCGGGACAGCGGCAACTAATGAAAAACTGTTTTTT
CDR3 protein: CASSDPGTAATNEKLFF

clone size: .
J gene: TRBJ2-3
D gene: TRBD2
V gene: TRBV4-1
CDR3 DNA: TGCGCCAGCAGCCAAACTAGCGGGGGGGCGGCGGATACGCAGTATTTT
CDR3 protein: CASSQTSGGAADTQYF

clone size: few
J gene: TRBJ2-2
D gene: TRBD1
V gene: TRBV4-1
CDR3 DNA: TGCGCCAGCAGCCAGGGACAGGGGGGGAACACCGGGGAGCTGTTTTTT
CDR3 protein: CASSQGQGGNTGELFF